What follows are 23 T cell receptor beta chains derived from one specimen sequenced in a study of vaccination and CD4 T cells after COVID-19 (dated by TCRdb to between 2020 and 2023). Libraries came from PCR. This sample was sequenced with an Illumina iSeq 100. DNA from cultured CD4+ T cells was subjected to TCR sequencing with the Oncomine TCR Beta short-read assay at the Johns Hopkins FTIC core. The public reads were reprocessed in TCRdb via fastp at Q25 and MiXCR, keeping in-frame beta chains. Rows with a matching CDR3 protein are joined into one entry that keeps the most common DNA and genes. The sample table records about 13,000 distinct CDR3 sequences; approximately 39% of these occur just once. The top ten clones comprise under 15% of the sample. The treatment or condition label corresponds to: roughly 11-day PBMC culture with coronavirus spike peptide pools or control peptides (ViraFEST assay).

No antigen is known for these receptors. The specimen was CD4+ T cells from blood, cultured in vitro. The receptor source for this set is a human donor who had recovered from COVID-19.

The DNA for the CDR3 is TGCAGTGCTAGTTGGGACAGACATGAAAAACTGTTTTTT. This sequence encodes CSASWDRHEKLFF. The rearrangement uses TRBV20-1 and TRBJ1-4; TRBD1 matches at 7 bases. The CDR3 is 13 residues long. Trimming cost V 3 bases and J 6 bases; bases outside gene matches: 4. Germline-derived CDR1 and CDR2 are DFQATT and SNEGSKA (reference sequence).

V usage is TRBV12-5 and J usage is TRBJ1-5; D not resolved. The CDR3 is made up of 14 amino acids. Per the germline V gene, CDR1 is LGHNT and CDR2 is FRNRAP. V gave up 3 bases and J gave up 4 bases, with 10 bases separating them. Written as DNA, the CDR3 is TGTGCTAGTGGTTTCCCGTTCCCTAATCAGCCCCAGCATTTT. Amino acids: CASGFPFPNQPQHF.

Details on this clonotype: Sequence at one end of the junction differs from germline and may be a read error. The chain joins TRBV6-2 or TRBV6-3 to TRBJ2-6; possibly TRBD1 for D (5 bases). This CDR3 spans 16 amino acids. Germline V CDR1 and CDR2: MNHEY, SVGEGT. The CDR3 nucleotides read TGTGCCAGCAGCACCGGACATCTCTCTAGGGCCAACGTCCTGACTTTC. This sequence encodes CASSTGHLSRANVLTF.

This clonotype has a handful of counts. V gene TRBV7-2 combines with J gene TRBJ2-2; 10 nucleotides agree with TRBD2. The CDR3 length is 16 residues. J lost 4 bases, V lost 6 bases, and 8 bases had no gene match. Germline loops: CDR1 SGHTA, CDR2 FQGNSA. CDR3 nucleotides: TGTGCCAGCAGTTCCATGGGACTAGCGTCCACCGGGGAGCTGTTTTTT. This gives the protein CASSSMGLASTGELFF.

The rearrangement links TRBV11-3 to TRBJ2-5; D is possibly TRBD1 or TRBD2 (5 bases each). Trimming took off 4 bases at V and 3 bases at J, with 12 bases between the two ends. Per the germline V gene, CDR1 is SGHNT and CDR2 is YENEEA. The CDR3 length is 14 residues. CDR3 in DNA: TGTGCCAGCAGCTGGGACCACACGAAAGAGACCCAGTACTTC. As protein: CASSWDHTKETQYF. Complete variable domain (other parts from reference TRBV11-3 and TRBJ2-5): EAGVVQSPRYKIIEKKQPVAFWCNPISGHNTLYWYLQNLGQGPELLIRYENEEAVDDSQLPKDRFSAERLKGVDSTLKIQPAELGDSAVYLCASSWDHTKETQYFGPGTRLLVL.

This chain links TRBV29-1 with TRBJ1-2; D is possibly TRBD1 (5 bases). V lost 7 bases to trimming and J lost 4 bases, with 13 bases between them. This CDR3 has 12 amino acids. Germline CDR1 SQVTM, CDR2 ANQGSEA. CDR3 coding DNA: TGCAGCGGAGGGGCAGGAGCCTATGGCTACACCTTC. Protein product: CSGGAGAYGYTF. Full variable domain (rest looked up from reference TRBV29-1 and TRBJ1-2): SAVISQKPSRDICQRGTSLTIQCQVDSQVTMMFWYRQQPGQSLTLIATANQGSEATYESGFVIDKFPISRPNLTFSTLTVSNMSPEDSSIYLCSGGAGAYGYTFGSGTRLTVV.

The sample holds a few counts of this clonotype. CDR3 nucleotides: TGTGCCAGCAGCCTCGGTGGACAGGGGGTACTCGCAGGGCAGTACTTC. It encodes CASSLGGQGVLAGQYF. This sequence joins TRBV7-2 and TRBJ2-1, with 10 bases lining up with TRBD1. The J call may not be correct, given that the DNA end is closer to TRBJ2-7. Germline-derived CDR1 and CDR2 are SGHTA and FQGNSA. The CDR3 contains 16 residues.

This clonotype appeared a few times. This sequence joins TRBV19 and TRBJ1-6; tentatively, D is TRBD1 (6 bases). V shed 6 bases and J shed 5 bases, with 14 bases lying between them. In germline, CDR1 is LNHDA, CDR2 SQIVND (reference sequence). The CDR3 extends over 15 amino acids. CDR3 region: CASRVGRQDNSPLHF. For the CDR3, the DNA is TGTGCCAGTAGGGTAGGGAGACAGGATAATTCACCCCTCCACTTT.

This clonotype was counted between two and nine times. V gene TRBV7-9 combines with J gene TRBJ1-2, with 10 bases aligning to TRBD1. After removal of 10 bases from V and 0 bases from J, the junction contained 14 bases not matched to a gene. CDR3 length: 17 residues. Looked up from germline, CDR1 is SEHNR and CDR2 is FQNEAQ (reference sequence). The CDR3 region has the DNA TGTGCCACGCGAGCGTCCCGGGACAGGGGCACTAACTATGGCTACACCTTC. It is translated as CATRASRDRGTNYGYTF. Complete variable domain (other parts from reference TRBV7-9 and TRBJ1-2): DTGVSQNPRHKITKRGQNVTFRCDPISEHNRLYWYRQTLGQGPEFLTYFQNEAQLEKSRLLSDRFSAERPKGSFSTLEIQRTEQGDSAMYLCATRASRDRGTNYGYTFGSGTRLTVV.

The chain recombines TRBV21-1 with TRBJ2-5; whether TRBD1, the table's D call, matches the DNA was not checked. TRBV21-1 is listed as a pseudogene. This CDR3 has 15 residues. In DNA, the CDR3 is TGTGCCAGCAGCACCAGGACAGGGTGGCAAGAGACCCAGTACTTC. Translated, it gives CASSTRTGWQETQYF.

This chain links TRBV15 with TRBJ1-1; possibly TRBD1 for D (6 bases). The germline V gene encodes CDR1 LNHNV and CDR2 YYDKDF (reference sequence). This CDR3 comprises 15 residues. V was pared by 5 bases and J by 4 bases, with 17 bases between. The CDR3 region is CATSSLRGDSTEAFF. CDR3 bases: TGTGCCACCAGCTCCCTAAGGGGGGATTCCACTGAAGCTTTCTTT.

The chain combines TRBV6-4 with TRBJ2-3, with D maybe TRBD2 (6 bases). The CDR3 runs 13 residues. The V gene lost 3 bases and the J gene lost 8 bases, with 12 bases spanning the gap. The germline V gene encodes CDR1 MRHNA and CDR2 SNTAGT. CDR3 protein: CASSDPEGTTQYF. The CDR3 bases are TGTGCCAGCAGTGATCCGGAGGGTACTACGCAGTATTTT.

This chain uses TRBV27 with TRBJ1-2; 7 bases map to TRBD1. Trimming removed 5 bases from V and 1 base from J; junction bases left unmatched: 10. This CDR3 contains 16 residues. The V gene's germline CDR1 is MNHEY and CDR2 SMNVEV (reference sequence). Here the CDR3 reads CASSKGGGGVNYGYTF. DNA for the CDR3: TGTGCCAGCAGTAAAGGGGGAGGGGGCGTTAACTATGGCTACACCTTC.

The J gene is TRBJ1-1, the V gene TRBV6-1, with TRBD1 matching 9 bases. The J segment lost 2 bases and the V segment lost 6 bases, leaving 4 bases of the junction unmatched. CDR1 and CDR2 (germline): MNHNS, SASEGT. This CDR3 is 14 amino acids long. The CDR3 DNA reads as TGTGCCAGCAGGGACAGGGGCGAAAACACTGAAGCTTTCTTT. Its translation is CASRDRGENTEAFF.

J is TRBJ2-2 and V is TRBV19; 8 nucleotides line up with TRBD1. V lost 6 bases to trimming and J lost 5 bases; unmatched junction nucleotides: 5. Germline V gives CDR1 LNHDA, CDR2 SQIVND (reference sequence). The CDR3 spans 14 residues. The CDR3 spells CASRRTGRTGELFF. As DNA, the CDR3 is TGTGCCAGTAGGCGGACAGGGAGGACCGGGGAGCTGTTTTTT.

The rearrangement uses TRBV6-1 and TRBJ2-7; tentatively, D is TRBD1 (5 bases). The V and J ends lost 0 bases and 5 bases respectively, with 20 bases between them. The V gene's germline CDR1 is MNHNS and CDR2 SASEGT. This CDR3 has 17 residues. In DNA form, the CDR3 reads TGTGCCAGCAGTGAAGCGCTTCAGCCAGGGTCTAAGAACGAGCAGTACTTC. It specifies CASSEALQPGSKNEQYF.

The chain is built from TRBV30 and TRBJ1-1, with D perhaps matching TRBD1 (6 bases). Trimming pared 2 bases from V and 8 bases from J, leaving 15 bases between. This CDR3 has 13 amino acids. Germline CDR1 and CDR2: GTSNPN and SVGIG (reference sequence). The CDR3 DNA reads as TGTGCCTGGAGTATCGAGGAGGGGGTGGAAGCTTTCTTT. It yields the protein CAWSIEEGVEAFF.

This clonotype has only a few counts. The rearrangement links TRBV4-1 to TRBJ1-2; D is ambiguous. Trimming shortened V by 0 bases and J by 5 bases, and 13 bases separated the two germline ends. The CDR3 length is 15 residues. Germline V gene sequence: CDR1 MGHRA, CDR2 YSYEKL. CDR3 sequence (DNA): TGCGCCAGCAGCCAAGATCTTGTCGGGCTATATGGCTACACCTTC. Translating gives CASSQDLVGLYGYTF.

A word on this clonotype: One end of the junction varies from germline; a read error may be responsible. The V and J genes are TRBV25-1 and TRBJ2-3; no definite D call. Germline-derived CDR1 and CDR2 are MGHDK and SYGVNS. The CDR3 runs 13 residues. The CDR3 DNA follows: TGTGTCAGCAGTGTAATTGGGACAGATACGCAGTATTTT. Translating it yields CVSSVIGTDTQYF.

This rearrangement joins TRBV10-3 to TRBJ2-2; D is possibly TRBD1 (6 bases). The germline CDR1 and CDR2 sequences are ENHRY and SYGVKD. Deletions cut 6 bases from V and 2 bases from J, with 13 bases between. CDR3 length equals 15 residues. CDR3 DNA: TGTGCCATCAGCGGACAGACCCTAAACACCGGGGAGCTGTTTTTT. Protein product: CAISGQTLNTGELFF.

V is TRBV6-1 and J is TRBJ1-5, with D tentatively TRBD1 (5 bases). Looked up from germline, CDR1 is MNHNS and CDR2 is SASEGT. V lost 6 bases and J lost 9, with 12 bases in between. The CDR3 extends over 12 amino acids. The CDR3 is CASRGDSRPQHF. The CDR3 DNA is TGTGCCAGCAGAGGGGACTCCCGGCCCCAGCATTTT.

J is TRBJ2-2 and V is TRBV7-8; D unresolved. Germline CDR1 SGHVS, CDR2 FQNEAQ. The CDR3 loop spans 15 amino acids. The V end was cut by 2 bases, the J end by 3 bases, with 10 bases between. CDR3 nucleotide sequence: TGTGCCAGCAGCTTAAGGGCCGCGGACACCGGGGAGCTGTTTTTT. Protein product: CASSLRAADTGELFF.

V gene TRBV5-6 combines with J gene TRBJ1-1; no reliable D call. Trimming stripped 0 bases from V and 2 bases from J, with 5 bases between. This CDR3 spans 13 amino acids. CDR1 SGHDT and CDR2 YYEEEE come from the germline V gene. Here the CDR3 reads CASSLGRNTEAFF. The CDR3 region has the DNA TGTGCCAGCAGCTTGGGCAGAAACACTGAAGCTTTCTTT.